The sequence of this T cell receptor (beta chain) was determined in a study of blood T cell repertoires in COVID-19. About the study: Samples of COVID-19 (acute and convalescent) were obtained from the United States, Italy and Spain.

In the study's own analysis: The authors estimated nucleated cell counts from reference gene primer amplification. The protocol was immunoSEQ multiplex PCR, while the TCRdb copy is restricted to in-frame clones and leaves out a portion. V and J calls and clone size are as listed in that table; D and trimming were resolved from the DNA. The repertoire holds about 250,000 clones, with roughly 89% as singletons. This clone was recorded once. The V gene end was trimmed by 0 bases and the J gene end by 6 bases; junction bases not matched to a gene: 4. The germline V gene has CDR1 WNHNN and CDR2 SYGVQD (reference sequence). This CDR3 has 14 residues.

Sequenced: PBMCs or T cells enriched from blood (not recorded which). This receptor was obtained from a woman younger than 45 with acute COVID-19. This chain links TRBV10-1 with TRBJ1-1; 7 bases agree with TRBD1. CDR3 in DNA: TGCGCCAGCAGTGAGTCCTTAGGACAGGCTGAAGCTTTCTTT. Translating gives CASSESLGQAEAFF.